This passage covers 30 T cell receptor beta chains from one sample sequenced in a study of Graves' ophthalmopathy and Graves' hyperthyroidism. CDR3 regions of TCR beta were amplified from RNA transcripts. RT-PCR was first run with HTBI primers, then multiplex PCR in a second round. In TCRdb, the multiplex PCR reads were re-called with MiXCR into one record per CDR3 protein. The top ten clones hold 3.3% of a sample with approximately 700,000 distinct CDR3 sequences, just over 40% of them seen once. Sequenced material: peripheral blood. These receptors were obtained from an adult man with Graves' ophthalmopathy.

The chain joins TRBV25-1 to TRBJ1-5; no definite D call. Trimming left V 8 bases short and J 7 bases short, with 15 bases between. The germline CDR1 and CDR2 sequences are MGHDK and SYGVNS. The CDR3 extends over 13 amino acids. The CDR3 nucleotides are TGTGCCAGCGTTGGAGACGAAGGGCAGCCCCAGCATTTT. Translation: CASVGDEGQPQHF.

There are many counts of this clonotype. The chain uses TRBV9 and TRBJ1-1; perhaps TRBD1 as D (6 bases). The germline V and J ends were trimmed by 0 bases and 3 bases, with 9 bases remaining between them. Germline-derived CDR1 and CDR2 are SGDLS and YYNGEE. This CDR3 is built from 14 residues. The CDR3 DNA reads as TGTGCCAGCAGCGTAGAGCCAGGGGACACTGAAGCTTTCTTT. It encodes CASSVEPGDTEAFF.

The CDR3 DNA reads TGTGCCAGCCGACAAAGGACAGGGGACCAAGAGACCCAGTACTTC. As protein: CASRQRTGDQETQYF. The chain carries TRBV6-1 and TRBJ2-5; the match to TRBD1 covers 9 bases. The CDR3 totals 15 residues. Germline V gene sequence: CDR1 MNHNS, CDR2 SASEGT. Losses at the gene ends were 8 bases for V and 0 bases for J; bases not matched to a gene: 7.

The chain carries TRBV6-1 and TRBJ1-5, with unresolved D. Trimming took off 7 bases at V and 2 bases at J, with 21 bases between the two ends. The V gene's germline CDR1 is MNHNS and CDR2 SASEGT. The CDR3 loop spans 17 amino acids. DNA for the CDR3: TGTGCCAGCAACAGACGCGGGGTGGGAATTCGCAATCAGCCCCAGCATTTT. Amino acids: CASNRRGVGIRNQPQHF.

The chain's CDR3 is CASPGTDNQPQHF. The CDR3 DNA follows: TGTGCCAGCCCCGGGACAGACAATCAGCCCCAGCATTTT. The chain has TRBV2 and TRBJ1-5; 7 positions match TRBD1. With 8 bases clipped from V and 3 bases from J, the junction kept 4 bases outside the gene matches. This CDR3 spans 13 amino acids. Germline loops: CDR1 SNHLY, CDR2 FYNNEI.

This clonotype was observed at least ten times. The chain combines TRBV24-1 with TRBJ2-5; TRBD2 matches at 9 bases. Germline CDR1 reads KGHDR; CDR2 reads SFDVKD. CDR3 length: 16 amino acids. The V and J ends lost 2 bases and 2 bases, in that order; junction bases with no gene match: 5. The CDR3 protein is CATSDSLAGHQETQYF. DNA of the CDR3: TGTGCCACCAGTGATTCCCTAGCGGGGCATCAAGAGACCCAGTACTTC.

This clonotype is a singleton in its sample. The rearrangement joins TRBV7-2 to TRBJ2-7, with 7 bases lining up with TRBD1. The CDR3 is 13 amino acids. Germline loops: CDR1 SGHTA, CDR2 FQGNSA. Trimming cost V 3 bases and J 6 bases; bases outside gene matches: 5. The CDR3 loop is CASSLTGFTEQYF. The CDR3 DNA follows: TGTGCCAGCAGCTTGACAGGGTTTACCGAGCAGTACTTC. The full variable domain, its missing parts supplied by reference TRBV7-2 and TRBJ2-7, is GAGVSQSPSNKVTEKGKDVELRCDPISGHTALYWYRQSLGQGLEFLIYFQGNSAPDKSGLPSDRFSAERTGGSVSTLTIQRTQQEDSAVYLCASSLTGFTEQYFGPGTRLTVT.

This clonotype was recorded many times. This CDR3 is CASSSRQDRAFNEQFF. The CDR3 nucleotides read TGTGCCAGCAGCTCCCGTCAAGACAGAGCGTTCAATGAGCAGTTCTTC. J is TRBJ2-1 and V is TRBV7-9; a weak D match, TRBD1 (5 bases). The germline V and J ends were trimmed by 4 bases and 6 bases, with 19 bases remaining between them. Per the germline V gene, CDR1 is SEHNR and CDR2 is FQNEAQ (reference sequence). The CDR3 contains 16 residues. Combining the CDR3 with reference TRBV7-9 and TRBJ2-1 gives the whole variable domain DTGVSQNPRHKITKRGQNVTFRCDPISEHNRLYWYRQTLGQGPEFLTYFQNEAQLEKSRLLSDRFSAERPKGSFSTLEIQRTEQGDSAMYLCASSSRQDRAFNEQFFGPGTRLTVL.

This clonotype was seen repeatedly, ten times or more. The rearrangement links TRBV12-3 or TRBV12-4 to TRBJ1-2, with D unclear. Trimming removed 3 bases from V and 5 bases from J, with 13 bases in between. The CDR3 runs to 14 residues. The CDR3 coding sequence is TGTGCCAGCAGTTTGGAATCAGACGGTTATGGCTACACCTTC. It is translated as CASSLESDGYGYTF.

This clonotype has a handful of counts. This chain links TRBV14 with TRBJ1-3, with a tentative D call TRBD1 (5 bases). This CDR3 is 15 amino acids long. Germline values: CDR1 SGHDN, CDR2 FVKESK. Between the trimmed V and J ends, which lost 6 bases and 0 bases, there was a span of 12 bases. The CDR3 nucleotides read TGTGCCAGCAGTGAAAGACAGCGCTCTGGAAACACCATATATTTT. Protein: CASSERQRSGNTIYF.

This clonotype was counted many times. The rearrangement joins TRBV5-1 to TRBJ2-7, with 7 positions matching TRBD2. Germline V gene lookup returns CDR1 SGHRS and CDR2 YFSETQ. Trimming removed 2 bases from V and 2 bases from J; junction bases left unmatched: 4. The CDR3 loop spans 14 amino acids. The CDR3 reads CASSFVAGPYEQYF. The CDR3 DNA follows: TGCGCCAGCAGCTTTGTAGCGGGTCCCTACGAGCAGTACTTC.

Details on this clonotype: A much larger clonotype is one base distant, so this may be a read error. The V and J genes are TRBV12-3 or TRBV12-4 and TRBJ1-6, with TRBD1 matching 9 bases. CDR3 size: 14 residues. The CDR3 sequence: CTSSYRTGDSPLHF. For the CDR3, the DNA is TGTACCAGCAGTTACAGGACAGGGGATTCACCCCTCCACTTT.

The chain links TRBV7-9 to TRBJ2-7; 9 bases align to TRBD1. Trimming took 5 bases from V and 4 from J; bases not matched to a gene: 9. This CDR3 has 15 residues. Per germline, CDR1 SEHNR and CDR2 FQNEAQ (reference sequence). CDR3 region: CASSQGGTGPYEQYF. CDR3 nucleotide sequence: TGTGCCAGCAGCCAAGGGGGGACAGGGCCTTACGAGCAGTACTTC.

The V gene is TRBV10-3, the J gene TRBJ2-5; the D call may be TRBD1 or TRBD2 (5 bases each). Germline CDR1 is ENHRY and CDR2 is SYGVKD. The V gene lost 3 bases and the J gene lost 10 bases, with 9 bases spanning the gap. The CDR3 is made up of 11 amino acids. CDR3 protein: CAISDRDGQYF. The CDR3 DNA reads as TGTGCCATCAGTGACCGGGACGGCCAGTACTTC.

This clonotype was detected ten times or more. V gene TRBV7-6 combines with J gene TRBJ1-2; D may be TRBD1 (5 bases). This CDR3 comprises 15 residues. CDR1 is SGHVS and CDR2 is FNYEAQ in the germline V gene. V gave up 2 bases and J gave up 8 bases, with 18 bases separating them. DNA for the CDR3: TGTGCCAGCAGCTTAACGTTCACAGGAGTCTACGGCTACACCTTC. Its translation: CASSLTFTGVYGYTF.

On this clonotype itself: A much bigger clone sits one base away, suggesting this may be a read error. The chain is built from TRBV7-2 and TRBJ1-1, with D hard to call. Germline V gives CDR1 SGHTA, CDR2 FQGNSA. The CDR3 runs 15 residues. The CDR3 sequence is CASTRARSANTGAFF. The CDR3 DNA sequence: TGTGCCAGCACTCGAGCCCGATCAGCCAACACTGGAGCTTTCTTT.

This clonotype occurred a few times. The V gene is TRBV9, the J gene TRBJ2-3, with D perhaps matching TRBD2 (5 bases). Germline V gives CDR1 SGDLS, CDR2 YYNGEE. The CDR3 contains 15 residues. V was pared by 4 bases and J by 5 bases, with 17 bases between. CDR3 residues: CASSPWVGGGDTQYF. The CDR3 DNA sequence: TGTGCCAGCAGCCCCTGGGTAGGAGGTGGAGATACGCAGTATTTT.

This clonotype was counted ten times or more. The CDR3 here is CASSEGGLVYSGELFF. CDR3 nucleotides: TGTGCCAGCAGTGAGGGGGGACTAGTTTACTCCGGGGAGCTGTTTTTT. The rearrangement uses TRBV2 and TRBJ2-2, with 8 bases fitting TRBD2. V shed 3 bases, J shed 6 bases, and the junction held 9 bases outside the gene matches. This CDR3 region has 16 residues. Germline values: CDR1 SNHLY, CDR2 FYNNEI.

This clonotype was picked up many times. V and J are TRBV7-9 and TRBJ2-5; no reliable D call. Germline V gives CDR1 SEHNR, CDR2 FQNEAQ (reference sequence). V lost 2 bases to trimming and J lost 5 bases, with 12 bases between them. The CDR3 consists of 14 residues. This CDR3 reads CASSLNFAVETQYF. DNA for the CDR3: TGTGCCAGCAGCTTAAATTTTGCTGTTGAGACCCAGTACTTC. The full variable domain, rest sourced from reference TRBV7-9 and TRBJ2-5, is DTGVSQNPRHKITKRGQNVTFRCDPISEHNRLYWYRQTLGQGPEFLTYFQNEAQLEKSRLLSDRFSAERPKGSFSTLEIQRTEQGDSAMYLCASSLNFAVETQYFGPGTRLLVL.

This clonotype was recorded a few times. The chain joins TRBV9 to TRBJ2-7; D gene unclear. Germline CDR1 and CDR2: SGDLS and YYNGEE. Trimming pared 0 bases from V and 1 base from J, leaving 11 bases between. The CDR3 runs to 15 residues. The CDR3 coding sequence is TGTGCCAGCAGCGTAGGCTTCGGAAATTCCTACGAGCAGTACTTC. This sequence encodes CASSVGFGNSYEQYF.

As regards this clonotype: An end of the junction differs from the germline gene, which may be a read error. The chain recombines TRBV10-3 with TRBJ2-5, with TRBD2 as a possible D gene (5 bases). Germline CDR1 ENHRY, CDR2 SYGVKD. The CDR3 has 14 amino acids. CDR3: CASREGYMGEAQYF. CDR3 bases: TGTGCCAGCAGAGAAGGCTATATGGGAGAGGCCCAGTACTTC.

The sample holds many counts of this clonotype. This chain joins TRBV13 and TRBJ2-2; D unclear. V was clipped by 5 bases and J by 6 bases, with 13 bases between them. This CDR3 has 14 amino acids. Per the germline V gene, CDR1 is PRHDT and CDR2 is FYEKMQ (reference sequence). CDR3 sequence reads: CASSPDSRAGELFF. In nucleotides, the CDR3 is TGTGCCAGCAGCCCCGACTCGCGCGCCGGGGAGCTGTTTTTT. Full variable domain (missing parts from reference TRBV13 and TRBJ2-2): AAGVIQSPRHLIKEKRETATLKCYPIPRHDTVYWYQQGPGQDPQFLISFYEKMQSDKGSIPDRFSAQQFSDYHSELNMSSLELGDSALYFCASSPDSRAGELFFGEGSRLTVL.

This clonotype has at least ten counts. The CDR3 nucleotides are TGTGCCACCAGTGATAGACAGGGCCTTGGCTACACCTTC. Protein product: CATSDRQGLGYTF. This rearrangement joins TRBV24-1 to TRBJ1-2; 7 bases are shared with TRBD1. With 3 bases clipped from V and 7 bases from J, the junction kept 4 bases outside the gene matches. This CDR3 is 13 amino acids long. Germline CDR1 is KGHDR and CDR2 is SFDVKD.

The chain employs TRBV20-1 and TRBJ1-5; D possibly corresponds to TRBD1 (5 bases). This CDR3 is built from 15 residues. The V gene's germline CDR1 is DFQATT and CDR2 SNEGSKA (reference sequence). Deletions cut 1 base from V and 11 bases from J, with 21 bases between. Written as DNA, the CDR3 is TGCAGTGCTAGAGCCGGGGAGCGGGAGACAGAGACCCAGCATTTT. Its translation: CSARAGERETETQHF.

The rearrangement uses TRBV7-6 and TRBJ2-5; the match to TRBD2 covers 12 bases. The CDR3 is 16 residues long. V shed 5 bases, J shed 2 bases, and the junction held 6 bases outside the gene matches. Germline V gives CDR1 SGHVS, CDR2 FNYEAQ. The CDR3 protein is CASSETGLAGQETQYF. In nucleotides, the CDR3 is TGTGCCAGCAGCGAGACAGGACTAGCGGGGCAAGAGACCCAGTACTTC.

The chain joins TRBV10-3 to TRBJ1-2, with 9 positions matching TRBD1. Unmatched junction bases numbered 12, after V lost 4 bases and J lost 12 bases. The CDR3 extends over 14 amino acids. Germline CDR1 ENHRY, CDR2 SYGVKD. The CDR3 loop reads CAISGTTGGRGNTF. In nucleotides, the CDR3 is TGTGCCATCAGTGGGACTACAGGGGGCCGTGGAAACACCTTC.

J is TRBJ2-3 and V is TRBV25-1; 7 bases are shared with TRBD2. The V gene end was trimmed by 6 bases and the J gene end by 8 bases; junction bases not matched to a gene: 14. The CDR3 loop spans 15 amino acids. Germline values: CDR1 MGHDK, CDR2 SYGVNS. CDR3 residues: CASSSHAGELSTQYF. The CDR3 DNA reads as TGTGCCAGCAGCTCCCATGCGGGAGAACTGAGTACGCAGTATTTT.

In the case of this clonotype: This may come from a read error, since a much larger clone is one base off. The chain joins TRBV10-3 to TRBJ1-2; D is uncertain. The CDR3 totals 12 residues. From germline, CDR1 is ENHRY and CDR2 SYGVKD. For the CDR3, the DNA is TGTGTCCGCGAAGGAGGAAACTATGGCTACACCTTC. As protein: CVREGGNYGYTF.

This clonotype was found many times. The V and J genes are TRBV7-3 and TRBJ2-5; no reliable D call. The CDR3 extends over 14 amino acids. In germline, CDR1 is SGHTA, CDR2 FQGTGA. V was pared by 3 bases and J by 3 bases, with 11 bases between. The CDR3 reads CASSFHVDEETQYF. The DNA of the CDR3 is TGTGCCAGCAGCTTTCATGTGGATGAAGAGACCCAGTACTTC.

The rearrangement links TRBV29-1 to TRBJ2-5, with D maybe TRBD1 (6 bases). Trimming shortened V by 3 bases and J by 7 bases, and 15 bases separated the two germline ends. The germline CDR1 and CDR2 sequences are SQVTM and ANQGSEA. There are 13 residues in the CDR3. The CDR3 DNA reads TGCAGCGTTGACAGGGGACCACGGGGGACCCAGTACTTC. Protein sequence: CSVDRGPRGTQYF.